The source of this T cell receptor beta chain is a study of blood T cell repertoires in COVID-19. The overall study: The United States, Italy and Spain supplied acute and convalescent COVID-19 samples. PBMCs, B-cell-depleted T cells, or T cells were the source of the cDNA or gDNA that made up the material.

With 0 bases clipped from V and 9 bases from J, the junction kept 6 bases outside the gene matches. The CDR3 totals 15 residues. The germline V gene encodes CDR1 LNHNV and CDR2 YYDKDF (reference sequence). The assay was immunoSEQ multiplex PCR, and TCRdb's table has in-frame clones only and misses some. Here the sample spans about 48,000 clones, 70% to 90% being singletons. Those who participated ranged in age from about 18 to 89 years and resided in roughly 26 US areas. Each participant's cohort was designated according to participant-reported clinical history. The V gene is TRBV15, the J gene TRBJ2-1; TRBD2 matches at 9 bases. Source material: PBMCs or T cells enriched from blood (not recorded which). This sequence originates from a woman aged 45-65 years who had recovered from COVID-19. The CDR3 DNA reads TGTGCCACCAGCAGAGATTTAGCGGGGGCAGGTGAGCAGTTCTTC. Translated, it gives CATSRDLAGAGEQFF.